The 13 T cell receptor beta chains in this list originate from one sample, sequenced in a study of beta chain features in type 1 diabetes. The study's findings and limits: Shortening that was moderate but significant affected the TCRB CDR3s of Type 1 diabetes patients in all four CD4+ subsets.

Reverse transcribing all isolated RNA meant expressed TCRB transcripts were sequenced. Some clones are missing from TCRdb's copy, which holds only in-frame ones; the method was immunoSEQ multiplex PCR. The sample contains nearly 350,000 clones, roughly 9% of which appear only once. No cognate antigen is known for these TCRs. The sequencing sample was made of central memory CD4+ T cells from blood. The source is a man younger than 40 with type 1 diabetes.

The gene calls are TRBV10-3 and TRBJ1-1, with a weak D call TRBD1 (6 bases). Germline V gene sequence: CDR1 ENHRY, CDR2 SYGVKD. The CDR3 is 16 amino acids. Between the trimmed V and J ends, which lost 6 bases and 3 bases, there was a span of 20 bases. The CDR3 protein is CAISTGLVSRDTEAFF. CDR3 sequence (DNA): TGTGCCATCAGCACAGGGTTAGTTTCCAGGGACACTGAAGCTTTCTTT.

There are a few counts of this clone. The chain is built from TRBV2 and TRBJ2-6; TRBD2 might be the D (6 bases). Trimming took off 4 bases at V and 0 bases at J, with 10 bases between the two ends. The germline V gene has CDR1 SNHLY and CDR2 FYNNEI. The CDR3 is 16 residues long. This CDR3 reads CASSALGGSGANVLTF. In DNA form, the CDR3 reads TGTGCCAGCAGTGCGTTGGGGGGCTCTGGGGCCAACGTCCTGACTTTC.

This clone was recorded a few times. The chain combines TRBV5-1 with TRBJ2-1, with D unclear. Germline-derived CDR1 and CDR2 are SGHRS and YFSETQ. CDR3 length: 15 amino acids. The V and J ends lost 0 bases and 3 bases respectively, with 10 bases between them. DNA for the CDR3: TGCGCCAGCAGCTTGGGACACACCAACTACAATGAGCAGTTCTTC. It is translated as CASSLGHTNYNEQFF. Filled out from reference TRBV5-1 and TRBJ2-1, the complete variable domain reads KAGVTQTPRYLIKTRGQQVTLSCSPISGHRSVSWYQQTPGQGLQFLFEYFSETQRNKGNFPGRFSGRQFSNSRSEMNVSTLELGDSALYLCASSLGHTNYNEQFFGPGTRLTVL.

This chain links TRBV14 with TRBJ2-7; TRBD1 agrees at 8 bases. The CDR3 spans 14 residues. Germline values: CDR1 SGHDN, CDR2 FVKESK. With V trimmed by 4 bases and J by 3 bases, 5 bases remained unmatched. CDR3 amino acids: CASSPRDRLYEQYF. The DNA for the CDR3 is TGTGCCAGCAGCCCCCGGGACAGGCTCTACGAGCAGTACTTC. Together with reference TRBV14 and TRBJ2-7, the CDR3 gives the full variable domain: EAGVTQFPSHSVIEKGQTVTLRCDPISGHDNLYWYRRVMGKEIKFLLHFVKESKQDESGMPNNRFLAERTGGTYSTLKVQPAELEDSGVYFCASSPRDRLYEQYFGPGTRLTVT.

DNA of the CDR3: TGTGCCTGGAGTACTCTTGGCGGATTAGAGACCCAGTACTTC. It translates to CAWSTLGGLETQYF. V gene TRBV30 combines with J gene TRBJ2-5; no clear D. V dropped 2 bases and J dropped 4 bases, with 14 bases sitting between them. This CDR3 region has 14 residues. Germline-derived CDR1 and CDR2 are GTSNPN and SVGIG (reference sequence).

This clone was found a few times. The DNA of the CDR3 is TGTGCCAGCAGTGAACAAGGGGCCCCCAATCAGCCCCAGCATTTT. The encoded protein is CASSEQGAPNQPQHF. The rearrangement joins TRBV2 to TRBJ1-5; perhaps TRBD1 as D (5 bases). Between the trimmed V and J ends, which lost 2 bases and 3 bases, there was a span of 11 bases. Germline assignment: CDR1 SNHLY and CDR2 FYNNEI. This CDR3 has 15 amino acids. Drawing the rest from reference TRBV2 and TRBJ1-5, the complete variable domain is EPEVTQTPSHQVTQMGQEVILRCVPISNHLYFYWYRQILGQKVEFLVSFYNNEISEKSEIFDDQFSVERPDGSNFTLKIRSTKLEDSAMYFCASSEQGAPNQPQHFGDGTRLSIL.

The chain joins TRBV18 to TRBJ1-4; 10 bases are a match to TRBD1. Germline values: CDR1 KGHSH, CDR2 LQKENI. The V and J ends lost 1 base and 2 bases, in that order; junction bases with no gene match: 1. CDR3 size: 16 residues. CDR3 protein: CASSPLDRGTNEKLFF. The CDR3 bases are TGTGCCAGCTCACCACTGGACAGGGGGACTAATGAAAAACTGTTTTTT.

The chain combines TRBV7-2 with TRBJ2-1; unclear D gene. CDR3 length: 13 amino acids. Trimming left V 4 bases short and J 5 bases short, with 9 bases between. Germline V gene data show CDR1 as SGHTA and CDR2 as FQGNSA. The CDR3 DNA is TGTGCCAGCAGCTCGGGCGGAGACAATGAGCAGTTCTTC. It is translated as CASSSGGDNEQFF.

This clone has more than one count but fewer than ten. The rearrangement uses TRBV6-5 and TRBJ2-1; D is possibly TRBD1 (6 bases). Between the trimmed V and J ends, which lost 1 base and 5 bases, there was a span of 15 bases. Germline CDR1 MNHEY, CDR2 SVGAGI. CDR3 length: 16 amino acids. DNA for the CDR3: TGTGCCAGCAGTTACTGGGGCAGGGGTCCCAACAATGAGCAGTTCTTC. As protein: CASSYWGRGPNNEQFF.

This clone was observed a few times. The CDR3: CASSVGQGYGYTF. The CDR3 bases are TGCGCCAGCAGCGTAGGACAGGGCTATGGCTACACCTTC. The chain has TRBV5-1 and TRBJ1-2, with TRBD1 identical over 8 bases. CDR1 is SGHRS, CDR2 YFSETQ, per germline. The CDR3 loop spans 13 amino acids. Unmatched junction bases numbered 3, after V lost 4 bases and J lost 4 bases. The variable domain in full, with the rest retrieved from reference TRBV5-1 and TRBJ1-2, is KAGVTQTPRYLIKTRGQQVTLSCSPISGHRSVSWYQQTPGQGLQFLFEYFSETQRNKGNFPGRFSGRQFSNSRSEMNVSTLELGDSALYLCASSVGQGYGYTFGSGTRLTVV.

There are a few counts of this clone. This chain uses TRBV5-6 with TRBJ2-7, with D perhaps matching TRBD1 (6 bases). The CDR3 sequence is 16 residues long. The ends were cut back, 0 bases at V and 1 base at J, with 14 bases in the middle. Germline lookup yields CDR1 SGHDT and CDR2 YYEEEE. The CDR3 sequence is CASSLAARQASYEQYF. CDR3 sequence (DNA): TGTGCCAGCAGCTTGGCCGCGAGACAGGCGTCCTACGAGCAGTACTTC.

This clone appeared a few times. The chain has TRBV7-2 and TRBJ2-1; D gene unclear. Germline CDR1 is SGHTA and CDR2 is FQGNSA. The CDR3 runs to 13 residues. V lost 4 bases and J 5 bases, leaving 9 bases between the germline ends. CDR3 sequence (DNA): TGTGCCAGCAGCTGGTTAGTCAACAATGAGCAGTTCTTC. Protein sequence: CASSWLVNNEQFF. The full variable domain, with the rest looked up from reference TRBV7-2 and TRBJ2-1, is GAGVSQSPSNKVTEKGKDVELRCDPISGHTALYWYRQSLGQGLEFLIYFQGNSAPDKSGLPSDRFSAERTGGSVSTLTIQRTQQEDSAVYLCASSWLVNNEQFFGPGTRLTVL.

The V and J genes are TRBV6-6 and TRBJ1-1, with 12 bases aligning to TRBD1. Germline trimming cut 4 bases from V and 3 bases from J; bases unmatched to any gene: 3. Germline values: CDR1 MNHNY, CDR2 SVGAGI (reference sequence). The CDR3 is 15 residues long. CDR3: CASSSRDRGHTEAFF. The CDR3 DNA sequence: TGTGCCAGCAGTTCCCGGGACAGGGGGCACACTGAAGCTTTCTTT.